This T cell receptor (beta chain) is from a study of blood T cell repertoires in COVID-19. In the source study's methods: Estimated nucleated cell counts came from reference gene primer amplification. TCRdb's copy holds only in-frame clones and misses some; the assay was immunoSEQ multiplex PCR. V and J calls and clone size are as listed in that table; D and trimming were resolved from the DNA. Seen here are some 110,000 clones, under 90% observed once, and the top ten hold 14%. This CDR3 comprises 12 residues. Germline V CDR1 and CDR2: MDHEN, SYDVKM. The V end was cut by 10 bases, the J end by 5 bases, with 15 bases between.

The sequence came from a woman aged 55-69 years with acute or convalescent COVID-19. The chain combines TRBV28 with TRBJ2-7, with a weak D call TRBD2 (7 bases). Sequences were obtained from peripheral blood. In DNA, the CDR3 is TGTGCCACGAGGGGGGGGAGCCACGAGCAGTACTTC. Its translation: CATRGGSHEQYF.